Listed here are 12 T cell receptor beta chains from one sample, sequenced in a study of cytomegalovirus exposure and HLA in healthy donors. The PCR had 60 Vbeta and 13 Jbeta primers. Measured with immunoSEQ multiplex PCR; TCRdb has only the in-frame clones, and not every one. Of fewer than 200,000 clones listed, more than 65% are singletons. The sequenced sample was PBMCs. Source of these receptors: a woman aged 40-49 years in good health and CMV-seropositive.

The chain uses TRBV28 and TRBJ2-7; TRBD1 aligns across 8 bases. CDR1 and CDR2 from the germline V gene are MDHEN and SYDVKM. V was clipped by 5 bases and J by 1 base; unmatched bases: 10. There are 16 residues in the CDR3. The CDR3 DNA follows: TGTGCCAGCAGTCAAATGGGGACAGGCATTTCCTACGAGCAGTACTTC. Translated, it gives CASSQMGTGISYEQYF. Full variable domain (missing parts from reference TRBV28 and TRBJ2-7): DVKVTQSSRYLVKRTGEKVFLECVQDMDHENMFWYRQDPGLGLRLIYFSYDVKMKEKGDIPEGYSVSREKKERFSLILESASTNQTSMYLCASSQMGTGISYEQYFGPGTRLTVT.

V is TRBV9 and J is TRBJ2-3, with 8 bases matching TRBD2. Per the germline V gene, CDR1 is SGDLS and CDR2 is YYNGEE. The CDR3 covers 15 residues. The trim removed 5 bases at V and 4 bases at J, leaving 9 bases unmatched. The CDR3 here is CASRWGLDDSDTQYF. The CDR3 DNA reads TGTGCCAGCAGGTGGGGACTAGACGATTCAGATACGCAGTATTTT.

This sequence joins TRBV2 and TRBJ2-5; 11 bases line up with TRBD2. The DNA end is more similar to TRBJ2-7, so the J call may be wrong. In germline, CDR1 is SNHLY, CDR2 FYNNEI. The CDR3 totals 15 residues. Here the CDR3 DNA reads TGTGCCAGCAGCAAAGGACTAGCGGGTACCTACGAGCAGTACTTC. Amino acids: CASSKGLAGTYEQYF.

This clone was detected only a few times. The chain combines TRBV27 with TRBJ2-3; TRBD2 matches at 12 bases. V trimming: 4 bases; J trimming: 8 bases; junction bases outside the gene matches: 4. Germline CDR1 reads MNHEY; CDR2 reads SMNVEV (reference sequence). CDR3 length equals 14 residues. CDR3 sequence (DNA): TGTGCCAGCAGTTGCGGACTAGCGGGATGTACGCAGTATTTT. As protein: CASSCGLAGCTQYF.

Written as DNA, the CDR3 is TGTGCCACTCAGGGGCAGAACACTGAAGCTTTCTTT. Amino acids: CATQGQNTEAFF. The chain carries TRBV27 and TRBJ1-1; TRBD1 is a possible D gene (6 bases). Germline CDR1 and CDR2: MNHEY and SMNVEV (reference sequence). V was cut by 10 bases and J by 1 base, with 10 bases left in between. The CDR3 length is 12 residues.

This chain links TRBV6-6 with TRBJ1-4, with 8 bases fitting TRBD1. This CDR3 comprises 16 residues. Germline CDR1 and CDR2: MNHNY and SVGAGI (reference sequence). V trimming: 0 bases; J trimming: 10 bases; junction bases outside the gene matches: 10. CDR3 sequence reads: CASSYSLDRVYGKLFF. The DNA for the CDR3 is TGTGCCAGCAGTTACTCCTTGGACAGGGTTTATGGAAAACTGTTTTTT.

This chain connects TRBV5-1 to TRBJ2-1, with 11 bases identical to TRBD2. The CDR3 has 15 amino acids. Trimming took 4 bases from V and 6 from J; bases not matched to a gene: 6. Germline V gene sequence: CDR1 SGHRS, CDR2 YFSETQ. This chain's CDR3 is CASSAPGTSGNEQFF. CDR3 DNA sequence: TGCGCCAGCAGCGCCCCCGGGACTAGCGGCAATGAGCAGTTCTTC.

CDR3 nucleotides: TGTGCCACTTGGTCGGGGGGGCCTGGCACTGAAGCTTTCTTT. It codes for CATWSGGPGTEAFF. The rearrangement joins TRBV2 to TRBJ1-1; tentative D call: TRBD1 (6 bases). V lost 10 bases, J lost 4 bases, and 19 bases lay in between. The CDR3 is made up of 14 amino acids. CDR1 is SNHLY and CDR2 is FYNNEI in the germline V gene.

V and J are TRBV28 and TRBJ1-5; D is undetermined. Germline assignment: CDR1 MDHEN and CDR2 SYDVKM. This CDR3 spans 12 amino acids. V was pared by 7 bases and J by 2 bases, with 6 bases between. CDR3 loop: CASNQGNQPQHF. The CDR3 coding sequence is TGTGCCAGCAACCAGGGCAATCAGCCCCAGCATTTT.

This clone appeared a single time. This chain links TRBV6-4 with TRBJ2-3; D is unclear. V lost 4 bases and J 2 bases, leaving 7 bases between the germline ends. The germline gives CDR1 MRHNA, CDR2 SNTAGT. This CDR3 comprises 13 residues. CDR3 in amino acids: CASSGQVTDTQYF. The CDR3 bases are TGTGCCAGCAGTGGGCAGGTCACAGATACGCAGTATTTT.

This sequence joins TRBV6-6 and TRBJ1-6; TRBD1 aligns across 9 bases. Losses at the gene ends were 5 bases for V and 10 bases for J; bases not matched to a gene: 12. Germline V CDR1 and CDR2: MNHNY, SVGAGI (reference sequence). The CDR3 length is 16 residues. The chain's CDR3 is CASSPRLQGAKSPLHF. The CDR3 region has the DNA TGTGCCAGCAGTCCCAGGCTACAGGGGGCTAAATCACCCCTCCACTTT.

About this clone: At one end, the junction sequence differs from germline, possibly due to a read error. The chain recombines TRBV28 with TRBJ1-5; D is perhaps TRBD1 (5 bases). CDR3 length equals 12 residues. In germline, CDR1 is MDHEN, CDR2 SYDVKM. In nucleotides, the CDR3 is TGTGCCAGCAGTCAGGGTAATCAGCCCCAGAATTTT. The encoded protein is CASSQGNQPQNF.